A single sample is the source of the 13 T cell receptor beta chains below, sequenced in a study of early T cells in non-severe SARS-CoV-2 infection. TCRdb reprocessed the 5' RACE reads with MiXCR, giving one entry per CDR3 protein. The repertoire holds fewer than 100,000 distinct CDR3 sequences, with 13% as singletons. Sequenced sample: whole blood. All receptors derive from an adult who was a healthcare worker with PCR-confirmed SARS-CoV-2 infection or an uninfected control (not recorded which).

This clonotype was recorded at least ten times. V and J are TRBV9 and TRBJ2-3; no reliable D call. Germline lookup yields CDR1 SGDLS and CDR2 YYNGEE. The CDR3 has 16 residues. The V end was cut by 3 bases, the J end by 2 bases, with 16 bases between. CDR3 protein: CASSAFLSRTTDTQYF. The CDR3 nucleotides read TGTGCCAGCAGCGCCTTCCTCTCGCGGACCACAGATACGCAGTATTTT. Full variable domain (outside the CDR3, taken from reference TRBV9 and TRBJ2-3): DSGVTQTPKHLITATGQRVTLRCSPRSGDLSVYWYQQSLDQGLQFLIQYYNGEERAKGNILERFSAQQFPDLHSELNLSSLELGDSALYFCASSAFLSRTTDTQYFGPGTRLTVL.

This chain links TRBV2 with TRBJ1-6; 7 bases are shared with TRBD1. The CDR3 totals 13 residues. Germline V gene sequence: CDR1 SNHLY, CDR2 FYNNEI. After removal of 7 bases from V and 7 bases from J, the junction contained 4 bases not matched to a gene. The CDR3 coding sequence is TGTGCCAGCAAGGGGACAGAAAATTCACCCCTCCACTTT. This gives the protein CASKGTENSPLHF.

This clonotype was seen at least ten times. The chain has TRBV5-1 and TRBJ2-1; no reliable D call. Germline V CDR1 and CDR2: SGHRS, YFSETQ. The CDR3 totals 13 residues. Deletions cut 0 bases from V and 7 bases from J, with 8 bases between. CDR3 protein: CASSLDLRNEQFF. In nucleotides, the CDR3 is TGCGCCAGCAGCTTGGACTTGAGGAATGAGCAGTTCTTC.

The chain couples TRBV2 to TRBJ1-4; a possible D gene is TRBD1 (5 bases). The germline V gene has CDR1 SNHLY and CDR2 FYNNEI. The length of the CDR3 is 15 residues. The ends were cut back, 8 bases at V and 1 base at J, with 14 bases in the middle. Here the CDR3 DNA reads TGTGCCAGCGGTCGACCTGGGGGAACTAATGAAAAACTGTTTTTT. This translates into CASGRPGGTNEKLFF.

This clonotype was detected only a few times. The chain uses TRBV3-1 and TRBJ2-3; D unresolved. CDR1 is LGHDT, CDR2 YNNKEL, per germline (reference sequence). Trimming pared 3 bases from V and 2 bases from J, leaving 15 bases between. This CDR3 has 16 amino acids. The CDR3 protein is CASSQITRRHTDTQYF. As DNA, the CDR3 is TGTGCCAGCAGCCAGATAACCAGGAGACACACAGATACGCAGTATTTT.

This clonotype was seen many times. This sequence joins TRBV18 and TRBJ2-1; 7 nucleotides line up with TRBD2. V was clipped by 3 bases and J by 9 bases; unmatched bases: 8. CDR1 KGHSH and CDR2 LQKENI come from the germline V gene. This CDR3 region has 14 residues. CDR3: CASSPFGGEGEQFF. CDR3 sequence (DNA): TGTGCCAGCTCACCCTTCGGCGGGGAGGGTGAGCAGTTCTTC.

The J gene is TRBJ2-7, the V gene TRBV28; D remains ambiguous. There are 11 residues in the CDR3. The germline V gene has CDR1 MDHEN and CDR2 SYDVKM. Trimming cost V 5 bases and J 4 bases, with 6 bases left between them. The CDR3 DNA reads TGTGCCAGCAGTGCCGTATACGAGCAGTACTTC. This codes for CASSAVYEQYF.

A few counts support this clonotype. The rearrangement joins TRBV2 to TRBJ1-6; D gene ambiguous. V lost 4 bases and J lost 5, with 9 bases in between. The CDR3 consists of 14 residues. Germline CDR1 SNHLY, CDR2 FYNNEI. The CDR3 DNA reads as TGTGCCAGCAGTGCCTTGAAAGATAATTCACCCCTCCACTTT. This encodes CASSALKDNSPLHF.

The rearrangement links TRBV29-1 to TRBJ2-1, with TRBD1 identical over 7 bases. V gave up 7 bases and J gave up 6 bases; unmatched junction bases: 3. From germline, CDR1 is SQVTM and CDR2 ANQGSEA. The CDR3 covers 11 residues. The DNA of the CDR3 is TGCAGCGGGTACAGGGGCAATGAGCAGTTCTTC. It translates to CSGYRGNEQFF.

This clonotype was picked up many times. The CDR3, as DNA: TGTGCCAGCCTGCTGGACAGCCTGTACGAGCAGTACTTC. This sequence encodes CASLLDSLYEQYF. V is TRBV5-8 and J is TRBJ2-7; weak D call: TRBD1 (6 bases). The germline V gene has CDR1 SGHTS and CDR2 YDEGEE. The CDR3 contains 13 residues. The ends were cut back, 7 bases at V and 4 bases at J, with 15 bases in the middle.

The chain recombines TRBV29-1 with TRBJ2-5, with D perhaps TRBD1 (6 bases). Germline loops: CDR1 SQVTM, CDR2 ANQGSEA. Trimming pared 4 bases from V and 3 bases from J, leaving 9 bases between. This CDR3 is 12 amino acids long. The CDR3 here is CSVGRGEETQYF. The DNA for the CDR3 is TGCAGCGTTGGCAGGGGAGAAGAGACCCAGTACTTC.

This clonotype has more than one count but fewer than ten. This chain joins TRBV28 and TRBJ2-4; 7 positions match TRBD1. CDR3 size: 13 residues. With 7 bases clipped from V and 5 bases from J, the junction kept 5 bases outside the gene matches. Germline CDR1 reads MDHEN; CDR2 reads SYDVKM. CDR3 region: CASTQGTENIQYF. The CDR3 bases are TGTGCCAGCACCCAAGGGACAGAAAACATTCAGTACTTC. Drawing the rest from reference TRBV28 and TRBJ2-4, the complete variable domain is DVKVTQSSRYLVKRTGEKVFLECVQDMDHENMFWYRQDPGLGLRLIYFSYDVKMKEKGDIPEGYSVSREKKERFSLILESASTNQTSMYLCASTQGTENIQYFGAGTRLSVL.

This clonotype was recorded many times. V and J are TRBV5-1 and TRBJ2-1; D possibly corresponds to TRBD1 (6 bases). Looked up from germline, CDR1 is SGHRS and CDR2 is YFSETQ. This CDR3 is 15 amino acids long. V lost 6 bases, J lost 0 bases, and 13 bases lay in between. The CDR3 DNA sequence: TGCGCCAGCACCGCAACAGGGAGCTCCTACAATGAGCAGTTCTTC. This sequence encodes CASTATGSSYNEQFF.